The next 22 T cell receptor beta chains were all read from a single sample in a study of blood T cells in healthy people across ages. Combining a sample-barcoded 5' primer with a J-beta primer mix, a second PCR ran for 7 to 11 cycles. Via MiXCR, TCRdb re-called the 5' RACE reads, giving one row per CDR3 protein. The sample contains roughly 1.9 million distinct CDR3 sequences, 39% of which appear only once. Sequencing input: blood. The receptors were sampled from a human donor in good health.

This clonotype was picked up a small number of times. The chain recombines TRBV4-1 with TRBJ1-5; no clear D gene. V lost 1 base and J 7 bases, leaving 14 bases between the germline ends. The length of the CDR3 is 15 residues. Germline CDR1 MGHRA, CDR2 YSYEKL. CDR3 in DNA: TGCGCCAGCAGCCAAGGGCGAGATTTCGGGCAGCCCCAGCATTTT. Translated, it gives CASSQGRDFGQPQHF.

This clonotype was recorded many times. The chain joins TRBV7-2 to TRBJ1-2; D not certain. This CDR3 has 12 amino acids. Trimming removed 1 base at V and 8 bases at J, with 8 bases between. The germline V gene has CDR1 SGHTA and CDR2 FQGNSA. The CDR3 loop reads CASSLDIGGYTF. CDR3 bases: TGTGCCAGCAGCTTAGACATCGGCGGCTACACCTTC.

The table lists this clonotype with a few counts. The DNA for the CDR3 is TGTGCCAGCAGTGAAGGACAGGGGCTACTCTCTGGGGCCAACGTCCTGACTTTC. Encoded protein: CASSEGQGLLSGANVLTF. The rearrangement joins TRBV6-1 to TRBJ2-6; 8 bases line up with TRBD1. This CDR3 is built from 18 residues. J gave up 0 bases and V 1 base, and 5 bases lay outside the gene matches. Germline-derived CDR1 and CDR2 are MNHNS and SASEGT.

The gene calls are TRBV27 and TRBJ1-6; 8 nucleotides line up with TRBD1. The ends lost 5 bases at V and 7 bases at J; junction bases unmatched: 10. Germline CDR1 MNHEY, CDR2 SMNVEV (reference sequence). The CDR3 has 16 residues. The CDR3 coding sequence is TGTGCCAGCAGTCCCCGACAGGGGATAGGGAATTCACCCCTCCACTTT. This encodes CASSPRQGIGNSPLHF.

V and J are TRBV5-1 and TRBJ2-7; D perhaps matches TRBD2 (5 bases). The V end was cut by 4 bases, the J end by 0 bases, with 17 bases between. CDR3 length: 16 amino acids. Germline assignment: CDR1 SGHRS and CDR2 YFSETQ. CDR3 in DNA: TGCGCCAGCAGCCAGAACCCCGGACTCCTCTCCTACGAGCAGTACTTC. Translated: CASSQNPGLLSYEQYF.

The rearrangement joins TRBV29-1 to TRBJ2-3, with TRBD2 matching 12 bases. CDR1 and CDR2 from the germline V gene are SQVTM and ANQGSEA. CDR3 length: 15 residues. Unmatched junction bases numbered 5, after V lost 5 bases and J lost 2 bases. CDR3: CSVTRTSGDTDTQYF. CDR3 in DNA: TGCAGCGTTACCAGGACTAGCGGGGACACAGATACGCAGTATTTT.

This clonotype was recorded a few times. The CDR3 DNA follows: TGTGCCAGCAGTCGAAGACTAGCGGGGGCCCGTATAGCCTCGGTTGTAGATACGCAGTATTTT. It translates to CASSRRLAGARIASVVDTQYF. The chain employs TRBV7-8 and TRBJ2-3, with 12 bases that match TRBD2. CDR1 is SGHVS, CDR2 FQNEAQ, per germline. The CDR3 sequence is 21 residues long. The junction had 24 bases not matched to a gene; V was cut back by 6 bases and J by 5 bases. Based on the CDR3 plus reference TRBV7-8 and TRBJ2-3, the full variable domain is GAGVSQSPRYKVAKRGQDVALRCDPISGHVSLFWYQQALGQGPEFLTYFQNEAQLDKSGLPSDRFFAERPEGSVSTLKIQRTQQEDSAVYLCASSRRLAGARIASVVDTQYFGPGTRLTVL.

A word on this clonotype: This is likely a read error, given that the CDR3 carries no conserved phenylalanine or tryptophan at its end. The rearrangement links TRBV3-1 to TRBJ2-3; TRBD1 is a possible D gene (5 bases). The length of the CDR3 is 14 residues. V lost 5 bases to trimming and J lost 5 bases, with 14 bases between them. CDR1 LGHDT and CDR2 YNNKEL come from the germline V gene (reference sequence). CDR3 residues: CASSYPYRQDTQYL. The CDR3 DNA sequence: TGTGCCAGCAGCTATCCGTACAGGCAAGATACGCAGTATTTA.

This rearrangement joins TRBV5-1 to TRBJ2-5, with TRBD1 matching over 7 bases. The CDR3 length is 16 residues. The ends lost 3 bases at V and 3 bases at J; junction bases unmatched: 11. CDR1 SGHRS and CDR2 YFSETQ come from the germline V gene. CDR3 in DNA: TGCGCCAGCAGCTCGGGGACAGCTCTGGGGGAAGAGACCCAGTACTTC. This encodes CASSSGTALGEETQYF.

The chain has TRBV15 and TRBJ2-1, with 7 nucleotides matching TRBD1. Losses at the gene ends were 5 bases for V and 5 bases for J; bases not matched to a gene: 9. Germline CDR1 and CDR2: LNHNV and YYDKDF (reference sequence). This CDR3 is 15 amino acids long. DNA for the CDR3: TGTGCCACCAGCCCGAGACAGGGTGACCACAATGAGCAGTTCTTC. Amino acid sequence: CATSPRQGDHNEQFF. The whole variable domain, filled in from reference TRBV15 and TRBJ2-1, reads DAMVIQNPRYQVTQFGKPVTLSCSQTLNHNVMYWYQQKSSQAPKLLFHYYDKDFNNEADTPDNFQSRRPNTSFCFLDIRSPGLGDTAMYLCATSPRQGDHNEQFFGPGTRLTVL.

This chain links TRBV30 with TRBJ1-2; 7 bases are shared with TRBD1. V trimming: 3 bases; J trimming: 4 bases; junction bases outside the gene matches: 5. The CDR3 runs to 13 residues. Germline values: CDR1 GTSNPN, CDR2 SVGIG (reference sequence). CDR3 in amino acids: CAWSQGVIYGYTF. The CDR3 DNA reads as TGTGCCTGGAGCCAGGGGGTAATCTATGGCTACACCTTC.

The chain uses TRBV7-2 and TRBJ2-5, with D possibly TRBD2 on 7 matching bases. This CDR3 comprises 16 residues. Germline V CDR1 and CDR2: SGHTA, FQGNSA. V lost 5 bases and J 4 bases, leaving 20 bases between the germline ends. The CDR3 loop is CASSQRGGRSGETQYF. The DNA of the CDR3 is TGTGCCAGCAGCCAGAGGGGGGGGAGATCGGGAGAGACCCAGTACTTC.

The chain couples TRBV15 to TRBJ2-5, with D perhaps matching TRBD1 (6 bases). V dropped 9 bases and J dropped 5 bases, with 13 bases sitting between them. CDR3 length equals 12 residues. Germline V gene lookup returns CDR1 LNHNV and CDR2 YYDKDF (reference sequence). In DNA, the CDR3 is TGTGCCACAAAGGGGGTATCGGAGACCCAGTACTTC. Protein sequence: CATKGVSETQYF.

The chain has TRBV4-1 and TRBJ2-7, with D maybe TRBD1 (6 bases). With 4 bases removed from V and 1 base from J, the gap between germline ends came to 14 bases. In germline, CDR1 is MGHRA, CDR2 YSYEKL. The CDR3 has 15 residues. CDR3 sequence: CASSRAGTWSYEQYF. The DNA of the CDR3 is TGCGCCAGCAGCCGCGCCGGGACATGGTCCTACGAGCAGTACTTC.

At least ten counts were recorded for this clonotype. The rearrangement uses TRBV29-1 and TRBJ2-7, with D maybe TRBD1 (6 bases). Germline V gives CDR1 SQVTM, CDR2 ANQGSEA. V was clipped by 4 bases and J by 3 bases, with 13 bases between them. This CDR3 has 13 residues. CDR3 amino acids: CSVGGQSLYEQYF. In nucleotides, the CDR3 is TGCAGCGTTGGGGGGCAGAGCCTCTACGAGCAGTACTTC.

CDR3 protein: CSATPAGAYNEQFF. CDR3 sequence (DNA): TGCAGTGCTACTCCAGCGGGGGCCTACAATGAGCAGTTCTTC. This chain links TRBV20-1 with TRBJ2-1, with 8 bases fitting TRBD2. There are 14 residues in the CDR3. Germline values: CDR1 DFQATT, CDR2 SNEGSKA (reference sequence). V lost 4 bases, J lost 2 bases, and 4 bases stayed unmatched.

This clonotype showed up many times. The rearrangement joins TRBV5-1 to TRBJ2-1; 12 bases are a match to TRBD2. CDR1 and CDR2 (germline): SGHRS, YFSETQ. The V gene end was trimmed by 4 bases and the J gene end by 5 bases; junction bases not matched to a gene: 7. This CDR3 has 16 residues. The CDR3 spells CASSGTSGRTDNEQFF. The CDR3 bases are TGCGCCAGCAGCGGCACTAGCGGGAGGACCGACAATGAGCAGTTCTTC.

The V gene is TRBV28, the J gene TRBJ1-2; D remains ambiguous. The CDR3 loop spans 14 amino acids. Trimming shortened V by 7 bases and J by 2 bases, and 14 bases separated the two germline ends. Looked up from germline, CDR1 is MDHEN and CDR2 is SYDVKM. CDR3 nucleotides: TGTGCCAGCAAGGAGAGTTTGGAGAACTATGGCTACACCTTC. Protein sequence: CASKESLENYGYTF.

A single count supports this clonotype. The DNA of the CDR3 is TGCGCCAGCAGCCTCCGAAAAGGGGTGAGCACAGATACGCAGTATTTT. It codes for CASSLRKGVSTDTQYF. The chain uses TRBV4-1 and TRBJ2-3, with D possibly matching TRBD1 (5 bases). The germline CDR1 and CDR2 sequences are MGHRA and YSYEKL. This CDR3 is built from 16 residues. The V end lost 4 bases, the J end lost 0 bases, and 14 bases lay between the germline ends.

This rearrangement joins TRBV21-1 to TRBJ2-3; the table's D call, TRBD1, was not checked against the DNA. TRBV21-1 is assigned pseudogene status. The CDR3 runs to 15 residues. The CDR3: CASSRDRDSTDTQYF. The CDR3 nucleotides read TGTGCCAGCAGCCGGGACAGGGATAGCACAGATACGCAGTATTTT.

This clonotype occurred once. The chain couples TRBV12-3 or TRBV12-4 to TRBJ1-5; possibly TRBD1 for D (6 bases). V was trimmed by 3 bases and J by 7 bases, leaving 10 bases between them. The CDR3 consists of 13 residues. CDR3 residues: CASSFTQGQPQHF. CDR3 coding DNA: TGTGCCAGCAGTTTTACACAGGGCCAGCCCCAGCATTTT.

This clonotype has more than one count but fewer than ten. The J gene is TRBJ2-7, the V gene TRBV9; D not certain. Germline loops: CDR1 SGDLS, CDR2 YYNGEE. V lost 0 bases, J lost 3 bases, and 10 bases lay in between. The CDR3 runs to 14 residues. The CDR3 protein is CASSVGQHYYEQYF. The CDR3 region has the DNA TGTGCCAGCAGCGTAGGTCAACACTACTACGAGCAGTACTTC.